This T cell receptor (beta chain) was documented in a study of T-cell memory formation after mild COVID-19. This clonotype occurred many times. One entry per CDR3 protein results from TCRdb running MiXCR on the 5' RACE reads. In the table there are 25,000 to 35,000 distinct CDR3 sequences, around 7.2% of which are singletons. This CDR3 has 16 residues. Germline CDR1 reads MNHNY; CDR2 reads SVGAGI (reference sequence). V was pared by 6 bases and J by 7 bases, with 22 bases between. The TCR originated in an adult woman who had mild COVID-19 (a few samples of this study predate the infection). Cell type and time point are not known. Sequenced: PBMCs or a T cell subset sorted from them (not recorded which). V is TRBV6-6 and J is TRBJ1-5, with D maybe TRBD1 (5 bases). In nucleotides, the CDR3 is TGTGCCAGCAGATCCAAATCGGGGCCTGCCGGACAGCCCCAGCATTTT. This gives the protein CASRSKSGPAGQPQHF.